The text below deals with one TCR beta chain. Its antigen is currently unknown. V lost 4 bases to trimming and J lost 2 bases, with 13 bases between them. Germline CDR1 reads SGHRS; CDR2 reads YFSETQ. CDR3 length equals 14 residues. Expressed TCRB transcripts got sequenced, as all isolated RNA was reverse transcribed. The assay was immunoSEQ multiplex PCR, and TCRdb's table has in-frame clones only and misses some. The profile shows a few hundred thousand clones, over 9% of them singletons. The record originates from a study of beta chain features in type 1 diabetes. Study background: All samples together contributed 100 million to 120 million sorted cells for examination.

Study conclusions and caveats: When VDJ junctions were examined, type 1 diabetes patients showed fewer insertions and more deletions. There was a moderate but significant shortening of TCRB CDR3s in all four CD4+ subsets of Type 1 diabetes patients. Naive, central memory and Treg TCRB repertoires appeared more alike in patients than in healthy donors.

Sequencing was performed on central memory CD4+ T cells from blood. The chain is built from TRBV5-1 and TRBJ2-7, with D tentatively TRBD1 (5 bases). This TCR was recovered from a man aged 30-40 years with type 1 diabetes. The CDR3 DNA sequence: TGCGCCAGCAGCCAGAAGCCAGGGACCTACGAGCAGTACTTC. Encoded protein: CASSQKPGTYEQYF.